A single T cell receptor (beta chain) is shown here with its context. The data belong to a study of cytomegalovirus exposure and HLA in healthy donors. This CDR3 spans 16 amino acids. Losses at the gene ends were 0 bases for V and 4 bases for J; bases not matched to a gene: 8. Looked up from germline, CDR1 is SGHVS and CDR2 is FQNEAQ. PCR was performed using 60 Vbeta and 13 Jbeta primers. Clones were read by immunoSEQ multiplex PCR, and TCRdb kept only the in-frame ones, dropping some. The sample yields some 120,000 clones, roughly 78% seen once. This receptor was taken from a man aged 35 to 55 in good health and CMV-seronegative. V is TRBV7-8 and J is TRBJ2-7, with 8 bases matching TRBD1. Sequenced input: PBMCs. CDR3 loop: CASSLARAGGGYEQYF. The CDR3, as DNA: TGTGCCAGCAGCTTAGCGCGGGCAGGGGGCGGTTACGAGCAGTACTTC.